These 10 T cell receptor beta chains originate from one sample sequenced in a study of regulatory T cells in long-lasting Graves disease. Time point in this sample: newly diagnosed GD, antithyroid drugs for less than 3 months. RNA isolated from PBMCs was used to make the TCR library. Arm-PCR of CDR3 regions and iRepertoire HTBI primers were the basis on which TCR beta libraries were built. Via MiXCR, TCRdb re-called the multiplex PCR reads, giving one row per CDR3 protein. The sample yields 350,000 to 550,000 distinct CDR3 sequences, 15% to 20% seen once. This same sample was also taken into another study, of T cells in Graves' hyperthyroidism and ophthalmopathy.

Sequencing used peripheral blood mononuclear cells (PBMCs), obtained at new diagnosis, from a patient treated with antithyroid drugs. These receptor sequences come from a woman under 30 with Graves disease.

This clonotype was counted between two and nine times. The chain recombines TRBV6-1 with TRBJ2-2, with unresolved D. V was shortened by 1 base and J by 6 bases, with 6 bases between the two germline ends. The CDR3 has 13 residues. Per the germline V gene, CDR1 is MNHNS and CDR2 is SASEGT. The CDR3, as DNA: TGTGCCAGCAGTGAAGTTGGTGCCGGGGAGCTGTTTTTT. It specifies CASSEVGAGELFF.

The chain joins TRBV5-1 to TRBJ1-2; D gene uncertain. V dropped 1 base and J dropped 0 bases, with 10 bases sitting between them. CDR3 length: 15 residues. Germline CDR1 and CDR2: SGHRS and YFSETQ. CDR3 sequence reads: CASSLFGEPNYGYTF. CDR3 sequence (DNA): TGCGCCAGCAGCTTGTTTGGAGAACCTAACTATGGCTACACCTTC.

This clonotype occurred many times. V and J are TRBV20-1 and TRBJ2-5; 11 bases align to TRBD2. V was pared by 0 bases and J by 5 bases, with 5 bases of the junction left unmatched. The CDR3 runs to 15 residues. Germline loops: CDR1 DFQATT, CDR2 SNEGSKA (reference sequence). CDR3: CSARDSGRAWETQYF. The CDR3 DNA sequence: TGCAGTGCTAGAGATAGCGGGAGGGCCTGGGAGACCCAGTACTTC.

This clonotype has at least ten counts. V usage is TRBV7-3 and J usage is TRBJ1-1, with 8 bases matching TRBD1. The trim removed 3 bases at V and 7 bases at J, leaving 4 bases unmatched. The germline V gene has CDR1 SGHTA and CDR2 FQGTGA. The CDR3 has 13 amino acids. The CDR3, as DNA: TGTGCCAGCAGCTTCGGGACAGGTCATGAAGCTTTCTTT. Amino acids: CASSFGTGHEAFF.

In its sample, this clonotype ranks as medium-sized. The chain combines TRBV6-2 or TRBV6-3 with TRBJ2-3; no clear D. Trimming left V 2 bases short and J 2 bases short, with 5 bases between. The CDR3 runs to 13 residues. CDR1 is MNHEY, CDR2 SVGEGT, per germline. CDR3 region: CASSYLSTDTQYF. In nucleotides, the CDR3 is TGTGCCAGCAGTTACCTCTCCACAGATACGCAGTATTTT.

This clonotype has a count of ten or more. V gene TRBV28 combines with J gene TRBJ2-1; 16 bases agree with TRBD2. Germline trimming cut 4 bases from V and 0 bases from J; bases unmatched to any gene: 9. CDR3 length: 20 residues. Germline lookup yields CDR1 MDHEN and CDR2 SYDVKM. CDR3 sequence reads: CASSSPGLAGGRSSYNEQFF. CDR3 nucleotides: TGTGCCAGCAGTTCCCCGGGACTAGCGGGAGGGAGGAGCTCCTACAATGAGCAGTTCTTC.

This clonotype appeared many times. The chain joins TRBV7-9 to TRBJ1-2, with 8 nucleotides matching TRBD1. The CDR3 has 15 residues. The germline V gene encodes CDR1 SEHNR and CDR2 FQNEAQ (reference sequence). V gave up 1 base and J gave up 6 bases; unmatched junction bases: 7. CDR3 loop: CASSLVDQGADGYTF. CDR3 coding DNA: TGTGCCAGCAGCTTAGTGGATCAGGGGGCTGATGGCTACACCTTC.

This clonotype was observed a handful of times. The J gene is TRBJ1-5, the V gene TRBV19; D unresolved. V shed 2 bases and J shed 7 bases, with 9 bases lying between them. This CDR3 has 13 residues. The V gene's germline CDR1 is LNHDA and CDR2 SQIVND (reference sequence). The CDR3: CASSISPKQPQHF. The CDR3 DNA reads as TGTGCCAGTAGTATATCCCCTAAGCAGCCCCAGCATTTT.

The chain couples TRBV9 to TRBJ1-5; no clear D gene. Germline V lookup: CDR1 SGDLS, CDR2 YYNGEE. V gave up 2 bases and J gave up 6 bases, with 9 bases separating them. The CDR3 has 13 amino acids. CDR3 protein: CASSVGEGQPQHF. The CDR3 nucleotides read TGTGCCAGCAGCGTCGGCGAAGGTCAGCCCCAGCATTTT.

This chain joins TRBV3-1 and TRBJ2-1; 9 bases match TRBD2. V was pared by 0 bases and J by 7 bases, with 7 bases of the junction left unmatched. The CDR3 length is 16 residues. The germline V gene encodes CDR1 LGHDT and CDR2 YNNKEL (reference sequence). The CDR3 nucleotides read TGTGCCAGCAGCCAAGATACTGCGGGAGGGCCGAATGAGCAGTTCTTC. It yields the protein CASSQDTAGGPNEQFF.